Described below is a single TCR beta chain sequence and its context. The data are from a study of blood T cell repertoires in COVID-19. In the study overall: COVID-19 samples from acute and convalescent phases originated in the United States, Italy and Spain. T cells, B-cell-depleted T cells, or PBMCs provided the cDNA or gDNA that served as material.

Between the trimmed V and J ends, which lost 6 bases and 0 bases, there was a span of 12 bases. Germline CDR1 LGHNT, CDR2 FRNRAP. The CDR3 has 15 residues. Per the study methods: Reference gene primer amplification gave estimated nucleated cell counts. Clones were sequenced by immunoSEQ multiplex PCR, and TCRdb holds only the in-frame ones, with some missing. V, J and clone size reflect that table, while D and trimming were determined from the DNA. The sample consists of tens of thousands of clones, around 85% of them appearing once. This chain uses TRBV12-5 with TRBJ1-5, with D possibly matching TRBD1 (6 bases). The sequenced sample was peripheral blood. The sequence derives from a man aged 45-65 years with active COVID-19. DNA of the CDR3: TGTGCTAGTGGCACCGGACAGAGTAGCAATCAGCCCCAGCATTTT. Translated, it gives CASGTGQSSNQPQHF.